Described below is a single TCR beta chain sequence and its context. Its target is not known. This sample was included in a study of monozygotic twins with inflammatory bowel disease. Looked up from germline, CDR1 is MNHNY and CDR2 is SVGAGI (reference sequence). CDR3 length: 14 residues. Phlebotomy per donor yielded a single 2.5 ml blood sample. TCRdb re-called the 5' RACE reads; one entry per CDR3 protein, DNA not given. Its table lists 200,000 to 250,000 distinct CDR3 sequences. Study-wide points: Concordance status among twins (concordant versus discordant) showed no link to repertoire similarity, possibly from limited power. No separation of different T cell subtypes was possible.

The specimen sequenced was blood. V is TRBV6-6 and J is TRBJ2-7. The TCR originated in a human donor with ulcerative colitis or Crohn's disease, or a healthy co-twin of an affected twin (not recorded which). CDR3 residues: CASSYGQEAYEQYF.